The entry that follows covers one TCR beta chain sequence. This sample was taken from a study of T cell changes during pregnancy in multiple sclerosis. The method was immunoSEQ multiplex PCR; TCRdb's version includes in-frame clones alone and lacks a portion of them. The sample holds about 60,000 clones, around 90% seen once. Germline V gene data show CDR1 as KGHSH and CDR2 as LQKENI. The CDR3 contains 17 residues. Trimming cost V 8 bases and J 4 bases; bases outside gene matches: 14. The sequence was collected from a female donor with multiple sclerosis, enrolled in a pregnancy study. This specimen consisted of CD4+ T cells from peripheral blood mononuclear cells, obtained in the first trimester of pregnancy. The chain couples TRBV18 to TRBJ2-5, with 12 bases identical to TRBD1. CDR3 bases: TGTGCCAGCGCATTGGGGACAGGGGGCGAGGTCAGAGAGACCCAGTACTTC. Translating it yields CASALGTGGEVRETQYF.